Below are 32 T cell receptor beta chains sequenced from a single sample in a study of technical replicates of blood from several donors. Measured with immunoSEQ multiplex PCR; TCRdb has only the in-frame clones, and not every one. The table lists 65,000 to 95,000 clones, approximately 86% of them singletons. The sequenced sample consisted of PBMCs. The receptors derive from a human donor in good health. Some clones in this sample may be carry-over from other donors' samples.

This clone was detected only once. The rearrangement joins TRBV9 to TRBJ2-7; D call uncertain. CDR3 length: 12 amino acids. Trimming took 2 bases from V and 5 from J, leaving 8 bases between them. Per germline, CDR1 SGDLS and CDR2 YYNGEE. The CDR3 spells CASSVMGHEQYF. The CDR3 region has the DNA TGTGCCAGCAGCGTGATGGGCCACGAGCAGTACTTC.

V is TRBV6-1 and J is TRBJ2-5; a weak D match, TRBD1 (7 bases). V lost 3 bases and J 2 bases, leaving 13 bases between the germline ends. CDR1 and CDR2 from the germline V gene are MNHNS and SASEGT. This CDR3 is built from 15 residues. CDR3 protein: CASSDGGGQQETQYF. The CDR3 DNA sequence: TGTGCCAGCAGTGATGGAGGGGGCCAGCAAGAGACCCAGTACTTC.

This rearrangement joins TRBV27 to TRBJ2-3, with 8 bases that match TRBD2. This CDR3 has 15 amino acids. CDR1 MNHEY and CDR2 SMNVEV come from the germline V gene (reference sequence). With 5 bases clipped from V and 6 bases from J, the junction kept 10 bases outside the gene matches. CDR3 nucleotides: TGTGCCAGCAGTGGACTAGCAGATCGAATGGATACGCAGTATTTT. It codes for CASSGLADRMDTQYF.

J is TRBJ2-1 and V is TRBV7-2, with TRBD1 matching 8 bases. The trim removed 4 bases at V and 1 base at J, leaving 9 bases unmatched. CDR3 size: 17 residues. Germline CDR1 reads SGHTA; CDR2 reads FQGNSA. In DNA form, the CDR3 reads TGTGCCAGCAGCTCGACAGGGGTAAGGGGGTCCTACAATGAGCAGTTCTTC. Encoded protein: CASSSTGVRGSYNEQFF.

The V call is TRBV21-1, the J call TRBJ1-6. TRBV21-1 is reported as a pseudogene. CDR3 size: 14 residues. The CDR3 here is CASSKSLIDSPLHF. In DNA form, the CDR3 reads TGTGCCAGCAGCAAAAGTCTGATAGATTCACCCCTCCACTTT.

The CDR3 region is CASSPTSSDTQYF. CDR3 nucleotide sequence: TGCGCCAGCAGTCCGACTAGCTCGGATACGCAGTATTTT. J is TRBJ2-3 and V is TRBV4-1; 7 bases agree with TRBD2. V shed 6 bases, J shed 6 bases, and the junction held 6 bases outside the gene matches. Germline V lookup: CDR1 MGHRA, CDR2 YSYEKL. CDR3 length equals 13 residues.

J is TRBJ2-7 and V is TRBV29-1, with 9 bases lining up with TRBD1. The V gene end was trimmed by 6 bases and the J gene end by 5 bases; junction bases not matched to a gene: 14. Germline lookup yields CDR1 SQVTM and CDR2 ANQGSEA. CDR3 length equals 15 residues. In DNA form, the CDR3 reads TGCAGCGTCGAGGGGACAGGGCCAAACCCCCACGAGCAGTACTTC. It yields the protein CSVEGTGPNPHEQYF.

The rearrangement joins TRBV19 to TRBJ2-7, with 8 bases matching TRBD1. This CDR3 is 14 amino acids long. V was clipped by 3 bases and J by 6 bases; unmatched bases: 7. The V gene's germline CDR1 is LNHDA and CDR2 SQIVND (reference sequence). As DNA, the CDR3 is TGTGCCAGTAGTATGGACTCAGGGGGCGGCGAGCAGTACTTC. Translating it yields CASSMDSGGGEQYF.

This clone was observed once. The genes are TRBV7-2 and TRBJ2-7; 11 bases are a match to TRBD2. Germline V gene sequence: CDR1 SGHTA, CDR2 FQGNSA. Trimming at V came to 5 bases and at J to 9 bases, leaving 9 bases not matched to a gene. The CDR3 has 14 residues. The CDR3 bases are TGTGCCAGCAGCCCTACTAGCGGGAGCGGTATGCAGTACTTC. Translated, it gives CASSPTSGSGMQYF.

The chain is built from TRBV7-9 and TRBJ1-2; D call uncertain. The CDR3 runs 12 residues. The germline V and J ends were trimmed by 2 bases and 4 bases, with 5 bases remaining between them. CDR1 is SEHNR, CDR2 FQNEAQ, per germline (reference sequence). The chain's CDR3 is CASSLTGYGYTF. CDR3 DNA sequence: TGTGCCAGCAGCTTAACGGGCTATGGCTACACCTTC.

The chain employs TRBV30 and TRBJ2-5, with no clear D. Deletions cut 2 bases from V and 1 base from J, with 8 bases between. From germline, CDR1 is GTSNPN and CDR2 SVGIG (reference sequence). CDR3 length: 13 residues. The CDR3: CAWSPASQETQYF. In DNA, the CDR3 is TGTGCCTGGAGTCCAGCTAGCCAAGAGACCCAGTACTTC.

The rearrangement links TRBV2 to TRBJ1-1; D might be TRBD1 (5 bases). This CDR3 is built from 13 residues. V was pared by 6 bases and J by 5 bases, with 13 bases between. Germline V gene data show CDR1 as SNHLY and CDR2 as FYNNEI. The CDR3, as DNA: TGTGCCAGCAGAACGGGGGTCGGGACTGAAGCTTTCTTT. As protein: CASRTGVGTEAFF. The variable domain in full, completed from reference TRBV2 and TRBJ1-1, reads EPEVTQTPSHQVTQMGQEVILRCVPISNHLYFYWYRQILGQKVEFLVSFYNNEISEKSEIFDDQFSVERPDGSNFTLKIRSTKLEDSAMYFCASRTGVGTEAFFGQGTRLTVV.

The V and J genes are TRBV2 and TRBJ1-5, with 7 positions matching TRBD1. This CDR3 region has 15 residues. J was trimmed by 0 bases and V by 7 bases; bases with no gene match: 6. The V gene's germline CDR1 is SNHLY and CDR2 FYNNEI. The CDR3 DNA reads as TGTGCCAGCAAACCGGGACAGCATAGCAATCAGCCCCAGCATTTT. Protein: CASKPGQHSNQPQHF.

The genes are TRBV2 and TRBJ2-1; 9 nucleotides align to TRBD2. The CDR3 is made up of 13 amino acids. The germline gives CDR1 SNHLY, CDR2 FYNNEI. The ends lost 8 bases at V and 5 bases at J; junction bases unmatched: 4. The CDR3: CASGSSGNNEQFF. Here the CDR3 DNA reads TGTGCCAGCGGGTCTAGCGGGAACAATGAGCAGTTCTTC.

The chain employs TRBV2 and TRBJ1-5; D might be TRBD1 (5 bases). Germline V gene sequence: CDR1 SNHLY, CDR2 FYNNEI. Trimming pared 6 bases from V and 7 bases from J, leaving 19 bases between. CDR3 length: 15 amino acids. This CDR3 reads CASSEWRGSGQPQHF. CDR3 DNA sequence: TGTGCCAGCAGCGAGTGGAGGGGATCAGGACAGCCCCAGCATTTT.

By share, this clone counts as medium-sized. This chain links TRBV4-2 with TRBJ1-1; 8 bases match TRBD1. CDR1 is LGHNA, CDR2 YNFKEQ, per germline. V was clipped by 0 bases and J by 4 bases; unmatched bases: 7. This CDR3 has 16 amino acids. CDR3 DNA: TGTGCCAGCAGCCAAGATGCCGGGACAGGCTCCACTGAAGCTTTCTTT. Amino acid sequence: CASSQDAGTGSTEAFF.

This chain links TRBV2 with TRBJ2-7; no definite D call. The CDR3 is 11 residues long. The V gene lost 4 bases and the J gene lost 4 bases, with 5 bases spanning the gap. The germline V gene has CDR1 SNHLY and CDR2 FYNNEI. The CDR3 region has the DNA TGTGCCAGCAGTGTGTCATACGAGCAGTACTTC. Encoded protein: CASSVSYEQYF.

The chain recombines TRBV7-7 with TRBJ2-5, with 11 bases aligning to TRBD1. Germline CDR1 and CDR2: SSHAT and FNYEAQ (reference sequence). Germline trimming cut 3 bases from V and 4 bases from J; bases unmatched to any gene: 1. The CDR3 length is 14 residues. CDR3 loop: CASSLDRGRETQYF. The CDR3 nucleotides are TGTGCCAGCAGCTTGGACAGGGGGCGAGAGACCCAGTACTTC.

The chain is built from TRBV4-3 and TRBJ1-1; D is uncertain. Trimming pared 1 base from V and 4 bases from J, leaving 13 bases between. The CDR3 sequence is 15 residues long. Germline loops: CDR1 LGHNA, CDR2 YSLEER. CDR3 amino acids: CASSQVGRDGTEAFF. Here the CDR3 DNA reads TGCGCCAGCAGCCAAGTGGGTCGGGATGGCACTGAAGCTTTCTTT.

The chain recombines TRBV5-1 with TRBJ2-3, with TRBD2 identical over 10 bases. V trimming: 1 base; J trimming: 2 bases; junction bases outside the gene matches: 7. CDR3 length: 17 amino acids. Per germline, CDR1 SGHRS and CDR2 YFSETQ. Written as DNA, the CDR3 is TGCGCCAGCAGCTTGAGGCTAGCGGGGGACCTCACAGATACGCAGTATTTT. Its protein is CASSLRLAGDLTDTQYF. The variable domain in full, completed from reference TRBV5-1 and TRBJ2-3, reads KAGVTQTPRYLIKTRGQQVTLSCSPISGHRSVSWYQQTPGQGLQFLFEYFSETQRNKGNFPGRFSGRQFSNSRSEMNVSTLELGDSALYLCASSLRLAGDLTDTQYFGPGTRLTVL.

The CDR3 DNA reads as TGTGCCAGCAGCCAGGGGGACAGAGCCTACGAGCAGTACTTC. This gives the protein CASSQGDRAYEQYF. The chain employs TRBV5-4 and TRBJ2-7, with TRBD1 matching 7 bases. The V segment lost 4 bases and the J segment 2 bases; nucleotides outside the gene matches: 6. CDR1 and CDR2 from the germline V gene are SGHNT and YYREEE (reference sequence). The CDR3 is made up of 14 amino acids.

The V gene is TRBV6-1, the J gene TRBJ1-2, with 8 bases fitting TRBD1. Germline lookup yields CDR1 MNHNS and CDR2 SASEGT. The length of the CDR3 is 15 residues. After removal of 2 bases from V and 4 bases from J, the junction contained 6 bases not matched to a gene. The CDR3 region has the DNA TGTGCCAGCAGTGAAAGTCAGGGGGCTACCTATGGCTACACCTTC. It is translated as CASSESQGATYGYTF.

Worth noting for this clone: Other nucleotide sequences from this sample produce the same CDR3. The chain combines TRBV18 with TRBJ2-5; D remains unclear. Germline CDR1 KGHSH, CDR2 LQKENI. V lost 2 bases and J 5 bases, leaving 9 bases between the germline ends. The CDR3 loop spans 13 amino acids. In nucleotides, the CDR3 is TGTGCCAGCTCACCAGGCAGCGCCGAGACCCAGTACTTC. This gives the protein CASSPGSAETQYF.

This chain joins TRBV7-6 and TRBJ2-5; D gene uncertain. From germline, CDR1 is SGHVS and CDR2 FNYEAQ. The CDR3 is made up of 13 amino acids. Trimming took off 4 bases at V and 2 bases at J, with 8 bases between the two ends. CDR3 bases: TGTGCCAGCAGCTGGCAGTCTCAAGAGACCCAGTACTTC. Translated, it gives CASSWQSQETQYF.

This clone is a singleton in its sample. This chain joins TRBV7-6 and TRBJ1-2; 7 bases are a match to TRBD1. With 3 bases clipped from V and 4 bases from J, the junction kept 2 bases outside the gene matches. CDR3 length: 13 residues. Germline V gene data show CDR1 as SGHVS and CDR2 as FNYEAQ. The CDR3 region is CASSFAGGYGYTF. CDR3 DNA sequence: TGTGCCAGCAGCTTCGCAGGGGGCTATGGCTACACCTTC.

J is TRBJ2-5 and V is TRBV6-5; D is uncertain. Trimming took 4 bases from V and 4 from J, leaving 13 bases between them. Germline V lookup: CDR1 MNHEY, CDR2 SVGAGI. The CDR3 contains 14 residues. CDR3 sequence: CASSFGFRGETQYF. DNA of the CDR3: TGTGCCAGCAGTTTCGGATTCAGAGGAGAGACCCAGTACTTC.

This chain uses TRBV30 with TRBJ1-1; D may be TRBD1 (6 bases). V lost 5 bases, J lost 5 bases, and 15 bases lay in between. CDR3 length equals 13 residues. The germline CDR1 and CDR2 sequences are GTSNPN and SVGIG (reference sequence). CDR3 nucleotides: TGTGCCTGGTCCCCCCCAGGGGTGACTGAAGCTTTCTTT. This gives the protein CAWSPPGVTEAFF.

The chain joins TRBV9 to TRBJ1-1, with D unresolved. The CDR3 sequence is 14 residues long. Germline assignment: CDR1 SGDLS and CDR2 YYNGEE. The ends were cut back, 0 bases at V and 0 bases at J, with 6 bases in the middle. For the CDR3, the DNA is TGTGCCAGCAGCGTAGTTGGCTTGAACACTGAAGCTTTCTTT. It codes for CASSVVGLNTEAFF.

This clone was picked up one time. The chain combines TRBV7-2 with TRBJ1-1; D unclear. V was trimmed by 1 base and J by 1 base, leaving 7 bases between them. This CDR3 has 14 amino acids. Germline lookup yields CDR1 SGHTA and CDR2 FQGNSA. The CDR3 region is CASSLVAGNTEAFF. The CDR3 DNA sequence: TGTGCCAGCAGCTTAGTGGCGGGGAACACTGAAGCTTTCTTT.

This chain joins TRBV29-1 and TRBJ2-5, with TRBD1 identical over 7 bases. J gave up 2 bases and V 6 bases, and 9 bases lay outside the gene matches. The CDR3 consists of 14 residues. Germline V gene lookup returns CDR1 SQVTM and CDR2 ANQGSEA. This CDR3 reads CSVQGTAVQETQYF. Here the CDR3 DNA reads TGCAGCGTCCAGGGGACAGCAGTACAAGAGACCCAGTACTTC.

The CDR3 protein is CASRTRGDDTQYF. As DNA, the CDR3 is TGTGCCAGCAGGACGAGAGGCGACGATACGCAGTATTTT. This chain links TRBV11-2 with TRBJ2-3; D is unresolved. The V gene lost 6 bases and the J gene lost 6 bases, with 13 bases spanning the gap. From germline, CDR1 is SGHAT and CDR2 FQNNGV. CDR3 size: 13 residues. Looking up the rest from reference TRBV11-2 and TRBJ2-3 gives the full variable domain: EAGVAQSPRYKIIEKRQSVAFWCNPISGHATLYWYQQILGQGPKLLIQFQNNGVVDDSQLPKDRFSAERLKGVDSTLKIQPAKLEDSAVYLCASRTRGDDTQYFGPGTRLTVL.

The chain recombines TRBV4-3 with TRBJ1-5; perhaps TRBD1 as D (5 bases). Trimming took off 0 bases at V and 0 bases at J, with 9 bases between the two ends. Per the germline V gene, CDR1 is LGHNA and CDR2 is YSLEER. The CDR3 spans 16 residues. The CDR3 nucleotides are TGCGCCAGCAGCCAAGAACCAGGACATAGCAATCAGCCCCAGCATTTT. Its translation is CASSQEPGHSNQPQHF.